The 2 T cell receptor beta chains in this list originate from one sample, sequenced in a study of blood T cell repertoires in COVID-19. The table came from immunoSEQ multiplex PCR; TCRdb's copy has only in-frame clones and leaves some out. Seen here are roughly 150,000 clones, around 90% observed once, and the top ten hold 5%. The sequenced sample consisted of peripheral blood. These receptors were obtained from a human donor in a cohort sampled during active COVID-19.

This chain uses TRBV6-6 with TRBJ2-5; D possibly corresponds to TRBD2 (6 bases). The CDR3 spans 15 residues. CDR1 is MNHNY and CDR2 is SVGAGI in the germline V gene (reference sequence). Trimming left V 3 bases short and J 0 bases short, with 11 bases between. The CDR3 loop reads CASSYEGRYQETQYF. CDR3 nucleotides: TGTGCCAGCAGTTATGAGGGGAGGTACCAAGAGACCCAGTACTTC.

This clone has more than one count but fewer than ten. The chain combines TRBV30 with TRBJ1-1; maybe TRBD1 (5 bases). CDR1 is GTSNPN and CDR2 is SVGIG in the germline V gene (reference sequence). The CDR3 is 14 residues long. Trimming left V 3 bases short and J 1 base short, with 12 bases between. CDR3 nucleotides: TGTGCCTGGAGCATAGGGCAGGGGAACACTGAAGCTTTCTTT. The encoded protein is CAWSIGQGNTEAFF. Drawing the rest from reference TRBV30 and TRBJ1-1, the complete variable domain is SQTIHQWPATLVQPVGSPLSLECTVEGTSNPNLYWYRQAAGRGLQLLFYSVGIGQISSEVPQNLSASRPQDRQFILSSKKLLLSDSGFYLCAWSIGQGNTEAFFGQGTRLTVV.